This T cell receptor beta chain is drawn from a study of molecular identifiers for immune sequencing clone quantification. Germline lookup yields CDR1 LGHDT and CDR2 YNNKEL (reference sequence). The CDR3 contains 14 residues. The V end lost 3 bases, the J end lost 6 bases, and 11 bases lay between the germline ends. This clonotype was seen ten or more times. TCRdb reanalysed the PCR reads using MiXCR and keeps one entry per CDR3 protein. The sample has some 650,000 distinct CDR3 sequences; around 20% are singletons. This TCR derives from a human donor in good health. Some libraries in this study had Jurkat cell RNA spiked in. The gene calls are TRBV3-1 and TRBJ2-2, with D possibly matching TRBD2 (5 bases). What was sequenced was naive CD8+ T cells from blood, with Jurkat cell RNA spiked in. Subset: FACS-sorted CD8+CD4-CCR7+CD45RA+ naive T cells. CDR3 sequence reads: CASSQQLAPGELFF. CDR3 DNA sequence: TGTGCCAGCAGCCAGCAGCTAGCTCCCGGGGAGCTGTTTTTT.